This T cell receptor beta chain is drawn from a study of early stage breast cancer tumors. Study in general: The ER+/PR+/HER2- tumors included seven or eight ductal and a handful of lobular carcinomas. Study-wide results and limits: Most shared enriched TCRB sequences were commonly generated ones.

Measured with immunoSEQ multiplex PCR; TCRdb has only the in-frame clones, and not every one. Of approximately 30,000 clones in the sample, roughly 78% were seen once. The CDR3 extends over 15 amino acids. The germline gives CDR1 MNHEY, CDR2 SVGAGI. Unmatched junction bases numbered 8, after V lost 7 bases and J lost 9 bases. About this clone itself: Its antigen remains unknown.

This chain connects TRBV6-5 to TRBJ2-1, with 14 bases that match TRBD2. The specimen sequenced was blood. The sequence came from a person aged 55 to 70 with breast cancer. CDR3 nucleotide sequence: TGTGCCAGCAACCCCGGGACTAGCGGGAGTGGTGAGCAGTTCTTC. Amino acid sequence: CASNPGTSGSGEQFF.